Sequencing of this TCR beta chain was carried out in a study of neurological immune-mediated disorders. This clonotype was seen only a few times. Its antigen is undetermined. Study-level findings and limits: The expanded clones of different subjects shared no CDR3 amino acid sequences (suggesting private repertoires in all groups).

cDNA was made by 5'RACE with 10-nucleotide random UMIs. TCRdb used MiXCR to reprocess the 5' RACE reads, holding one entry per CDR3 protein. The profile shows more than 70,000 distinct CDR3 sequences, 15% to 20% of them singletons. The unsorted libraries were prepared from 2 million PBMCs (stored at -80 C). Trimming cost V 1 base and J 6 bases; bases outside gene matches: 5. CDR3 length: 15 residues. Germline V gives CDR1 DFQATT, CDR2 SNEGSKA (reference sequence). Sequencing input: PBMCs. This sequence originates from a woman between 35 and 50 years old in good health. The chain recombines TRBV20-1 with TRBJ2-2, with TRBD2 identical over 10 bases. The CDR3 DNA reads TGCAGTGCTAGAGTTGAGCGGGGGGGCCCCGGGGAGCTGTTTTTT. Translation gives CSARVERGGPGELFF.